These T cell receptor beta chains were read from a single sample in a study of response to subunit inactivated influenza vaccine. Each CDR3 protein gets one entry after TCRdb re-called the RT-PCR reads with MiXCR. The table has around 520,000 distinct CDR3 sequences, about 12% seen once. Here the sequenced sample was PBMCs from blood, taken on the day of vaccination. The origin of the receptors is a man aged 50-60 years who received an inactivated influenza vaccine. CDR3s include the opening cysteine and the closing phenylalanine or tryptophan. Fields, in order: V gene, D gene, clone size, J gene, CDR3 protein, CDR3 DNA. A D gene is named only where the DNA matches it firmly. Expanded clones get a size class; other rows say once, few or many, or leave the size out.

TRBV4-2	-	-	TRBJ1-3	CASSQDSRQSERNTIYF	TGTGCCAGCAGCCAAGATTCCCGACAGAGCGAGCGAAACACCATATATTTT
TRBV7-9	-	-	TRBJ2-5	CASSLGGPKGETQYF	TGTGCCAGCAGCTTAGGGGGCCCGAAGGGAGAGACCCAGTACTTC
TRBV2	-	many	TRBJ2-1	CATQPSRYRSSYNEQFF	TGTGCCACCCAGCCTAGCCGATACAGAAGCTCCTACAATGAGCAGTTCTTC
TRBV7-9	TRBD1	-	TRBJ2-3	CASSLIATGGTDTQYF	TGTGCCAGCAGCTTAATAGCGACAGGGGGCACAGATACGCAGTATTTT
TRBV7-9	TRBD1	-	TRBJ2-1	CASSLGDRVLAYNEQFF	TGTGCCAGCAGCTTAGGGGACAGGGTCTTGGCCTACAATGAGCAGTTCTTC
TRBV4-3	TRBD2	many	TRBJ2-1	CARRGGSGRTASNEQFF	TGCGCCCGCCGAGGGGGTAGCGGGAGAACCGCTAGCAATGAGCAGTTCTTC
TRBV5-6	TRBD1	-	TRBJ2-2	CASSLFRQGVAGELFF	TGTGCCAGCAGCTTGTTTCGGCAGGGGGTAGCCGGGGAGCTGTTTTTT
TRBV5-1	TRBD2	-	TRBJ2-3	CASSLESLAGADTQYF	TGCGCCAGCAGCTTAGAATCCCTAGCGGGAGCAGATACGCAGTATTTT
TRBV2	TRBD2	many	TRBJ2-3	CASSEGYLAGGIVDTQYF	TGTGCCAGCAGTGAAGGGTATCTAGCGGGAGGGATTGTAGATACGCAGTATTTT
TRBV27	-	few	TRBJ1-5	CASSLSQLNQPQHF	TGTGCCAGCAGTTTGAGTCAGCTCAATCAGCCCCAGCATTTT
TRBV4-3	-	many	TRBJ2-2	CASSQEASNTGELFF	TGCGCCAGCAGCCAAGAGGCCAGCAACACCGGGGAGCTGTTTTTT
TRBV10-3	TRBD1	-	TRBJ2-1	CAISTGGDEQFF	TGTGCCATCAGTACAGGGGGCGATGAGCAGTTCTTC
TRBV7-9	TRBD1	few	TRBJ1-1	CASIRTGGTEAFF	TGTGCCAGCATCCGGACAGGGGGAACTGAAGCTTTCTTT
TRBV5-5	-	-	TRBJ1-6	CASSLGDRLLSSPLHF	TGTGCCAGCAGCTTGGGAGACCGCCTTTTGTCTTCACCCCTCCACTTT
TRBV12-3/TRBV12-4	-	many	TRBJ1-5	CASSKTVLVPQHF	TGTGCCAGCAGCAAGACGGTTTTGGTGCCCCAGCATTTT
TRBV11-2	TRBD2	few	TRBJ2-1	CASSSGRANYNEQFF	TGTGCCAGCTCTAGCGGGAGGGCGAACTACAATGAGCAGTTCTTC
TRBV24-1	-	few	TRBJ2-2	CATRDITNTGELFF	TGTGCCACCAGAGACATCACGAACACCGGGGAGCTGTTTTTT
TRBV29-1	-	many	TRBJ2-1	CSVEGVHEQFF	TGCAGCGTTGAAGGAGTTCATGAGCAGTTCTTC
TRBV7-9	TRBD2	many	TRBJ2-1	CASSLSSGGLNEQFF	TGTGCCAGCAGCTTATCTAGCGGGGGACTAAATGAGCAGTTCTTC
TRBV5-6	-	few	TRBJ1-2	CASSVSGMSYGYTF	TGTGCCAGCAGCGTCTCCGGGATGTCCTATGGCTACACCTTC
TRBV3-1	TRBD1	few	TRBJ2-2	CASSGTGGYSAGELFF	TGTGCCAGCAGCGGGACAGGGGGCTACTCGGCCGGGGAGCTGTTTTTT
TRBV9	TRBD1	few	TRBJ2-3	CASSVKGQVTDTQYF	TGTGCCAGCAGCGTAAAGGGACAGGTGACAGATACGCAGTATTTT